This record covers a single TCR beta chain. Its cognate antigen is unknown. Treatment meaning: around 19 received Ad26.COV2.S at low or high dose, single or two shots; roughly five received placebo; per-sample allocation not given. Each sample was drawn 63 days after the first injection (of vaccine or placebo). Adults aged 18-55 years in Boston included the donor. This CDR3 spans 14 amino acids. The V and J ends lost 0 bases and 0 bases respectively, with 6 bases between them. The germline CDR1 and CDR2 sequences are SGHRS and YFSETQ. The sample is drawn from a study of Ad26.COV2.S vaccination and SARS-CoV-2 variants. Looking at the study overall: Once, or twice with 56 days between doses, Ad26.COV2.S was given intramuscularly. General study points: Across vaccine and placebo recipients, the breadth of non-spike TCRs was similar.

The repertoire was sequenced with immunoSEQ multiplex PCR; TCRdb's copy has only in-frame clones and lacks some. Of some 480,000 clones in the sample, around 88% were seen once. The chain carries TRBV5-1 and TRBJ1-1, with D uncertain. This receptor was identified in a person between 18 and 59 years old who received the Ad26.COV2.S COVID-19 vaccine or a placebo. This material consisted of peripheral blood, taken in a trial of Ad26.COV2.S vaccine versus placebo. The CDR3 coding sequence is TGCGCCAGCAGCTTGGGCGTCATGAACACTGAAGCTTTCTTT. Protein product: CASSLGVMNTEAFF.